What follows are 20 T cell receptor beta chains derived from one specimen sequenced in a study of CD8 T cells in ankylosing spondylitis. Their antigen targets remain unknown. From the 5' RACE reads, TCRdb called clonotypes with MiXCR, one entry per CDR3 protein. In the table there are some 840,000 distinct CDR3 sequences, 10% to 15% of which are singletons. Overall study results and limits: Within ankylosing spondylitis blood, a TCR beta motif made up of several highly homologous variants appeared to be characteristic.

The specimen sequenced was blood, either unsorted or a sorted T cell fraction (not recorded which). These receptors were taken from a male donor with ankylosing spondylitis.

This clonotype showed up many times. The chain employs TRBV6-6 and TRBJ1-1, with 8 bases matching TRBD1. CDR1 is MNHNY, CDR2 SVGAGI, per germline (reference sequence). V shed 4 bases and J 4 bases; nucleotides not matched to a gene: 2. CDR3 length: 13 amino acids. This CDR3 is CASSLDRVTEAFF. The CDR3 bases are TGTGCCAGCAGTTTGGACAGGGTCACTGAAGCTTTCTTT.

This clonotype has only a few counts. The CDR3 loop is CASSSQASGPQHF. As DNA, the CDR3 is TGTGCCAGCAGTTCCCAGGCATCCGGGCCCCAGCATTTT. The V gene is TRBV28, the J gene TRBJ1-5; unclear D gene. The CDR3 sequence is 13 residues long. The V gene's germline CDR1 is MDHEN and CDR2 SYDVKM. Trimming removed 4 bases from V and 9 bases from J, with 13 bases in between.

The V gene is TRBV28, the J gene TRBJ2-2; 10 positions match TRBD1. Unmatched junction bases numbered 10, after V lost 6 bases and J lost 6 bases. The CDR3 covers 16 residues. The germline gives CDR1 MDHEN, CDR2 SYDVKM. CDR3 in DNA: TGTGCCAGCAGGTTCTCCTCGGGACAGGGGCCCGGGGAGCTGTTTTTT. This gives the protein CASRFSSGQGPGELFF. Filled out from reference TRBV28 and TRBJ2-2, the complete variable domain reads DVKVTQSSRYLVKRTGEKVFLECVQDMDHENMFWYRQDPGLGLRLIYFSYDVKMKEKGDIPEGYSVSREKKERFSLILESASTNQTSMYLCASRFSSGQGPGELFFGEGSRLTVL.

The table lists this clonotype with many counts. The genes are TRBV5-1 and TRBJ1-5; 8 positions agree with TRBD1. The germline V gene has CDR1 SGHRS and CDR2 YFSETQ. This CDR3 contains 14 residues. The ends lost 4 bases at V and 5 bases at J; junction bases unmatched: 5. The CDR3, as DNA: TGCGCCAGCAGCAGGACAGGGCAAGATCAGCCCCAGCATTTT. Encoded protein: CASSRTGQDQPQHF.

The rearrangement links TRBV20-1 to TRBJ2-3; 7 nucleotides agree with TRBD2. Trimming cost V 5 bases and J 0 bases; bases outside gene matches: 14. CDR3 size: 17 residues. The germline gives CDR1 DFQATT, CDR2 SNEGSKA (reference sequence). DNA for the CDR3: TGCAGTGCTTCAGTAGCGGGCGGGTTTTCAAGCACAGATACGCAGTATTTT. Its protein is CSASVAGGFSSTDTQYF.

This clonotype was recorded a few times. The chain links TRBV5-1 to TRBJ2-7; no clear D gene. The germline CDR1 and CDR2 sequences are SGHRS and YFSETQ. The ends were cut back, 0 bases at V and 0 bases at J, with 10 bases in the middle. This CDR3 region has 15 residues. The CDR3 DNA is TGCGCCAGCAGCTTGGGGCTGACGAGCTCCTACGAGCAGTACTTC. Its protein is CASSLGLTSSYEQYF.

The gene calls are TRBV6-1 and TRBJ1-1; D uncertain. From germline, CDR1 is MNHNS and CDR2 SASEGT. V was shortened by 8 bases and J by 0 bases, with 16 bases between the two germline ends. This CDR3 region has 15 residues. CDR3 region: CASRADGRLNTEAFF. CDR3 nucleotides: TGTGCCAGCCGCGCGGACGGGCGATTGAACACTGAAGCTTTCTTT.

This clonotype came up many times. The chain couples TRBV6-2 or TRBV6-3 to TRBJ2-1, with D possibly TRBD1 on 6 matching bases. Germline values: CDR1 MNHEY, CDR2 SVGEGT. The CDR3 extends over 14 amino acids. V lost 11 bases to trimming and J lost 1 base, with 15 bases between them. CDR3 sequence reads: CAARMRGSYNEQFF. In DNA form, the CDR3 reads TGTGCCGCCCGGATGAGGGGGTCCTACAATGAGCAGTTCTTC.

This clonotype was seen a few times. J is TRBJ2-2 and V is TRBV4-2; no definite D call. Germline CDR1 reads LGHNA; CDR2 reads YNFKEQ. CDR3 length: 16 amino acids. Trimming removed 3 bases from V and 3 bases from J, with 14 bases in between. The CDR3 loop is CASSQTAERYTGELFF. The CDR3 nucleotides read TGTGCCAGCAGCCAGACCGCAGAACGGTACACCGGGGAGCTGTTTTTT.

V gene TRBV7-2 combines with J gene TRBJ2-3; tentative D call: TRBD2 (7 bases). This CDR3 has 15 residues. V was shortened by 8 bases and J by 6 bases, with 21 bases between the two germline ends. Germline CDR1 SGHTA, CDR2 FQGNSA. CDR3 in DNA: TGTGCCAGCCGCCCGAGTAGGGGGGGTGTGGATACGCAGTATTTT. Translating it yields CASRPSRGGVDTQYF.

This clonotype was recorded a few times. The V gene is TRBV20-1, the J gene TRBJ1-1; TRBD1 might be the D (6 bases). This CDR3 spans 18 amino acids. Germline V gene lookup returns CDR1 DFQATT and CDR2 SNEGSKA (reference sequence). Trimming removed 0 bases at V and 4 bases at J, with 24 bases between. The CDR3 DNA reads TGCAGTGCTAGAGATGGTTTACAGGGCGCGGTAATGGGCACTGAAGCTTTCTTT. It encodes CSARDGLQGAVMGTEAFF.

At least ten counts were recorded for this clonotype. This chain uses TRBV20-1 with TRBJ2-7; 10 nucleotides align to TRBD2. The CDR3 extends over 14 amino acids. V dropped 5 bases and J dropped 5; count of bases not matched to a gene: 9. Germline CDR1 and CDR2: DFQATT and SNEGSKA (reference sequence). The CDR3 DNA sequence: TGCAGTGCTCAAGCGGGAGGGCCTTTGAACGAGCAGTACTTC. This codes for CSAQAGGPLNEQYF.

In its sample, this clonotype was seen a few times. The gene calls are TRBV4-3 and TRBJ1-2; no clear D. The germline V gene encodes CDR1 LGHNA and CDR2 YSLEER. The CDR3 is 14 amino acids. V lost 0 bases, J lost 8 bases, and 13 bases lay in between. CDR3 sequence (DNA): TGCGCCAGCAGCCAAGATTTGGCAAGGGAAGGCTACACCTTC. Protein: CASSQDLAREGYTF.

The gene calls are TRBV27 and TRBJ2-1; D is unclear. The CDR3 totals 12 residues. Germline V gene data show CDR1 as MNHEY and CDR2 as SMNVEV (reference sequence). Trimming left V 2 bases short and J 8 bases short, with 7 bases between. The CDR3 loop reads CASSLIGYEQFF. In nucleotides, the CDR3 is TGTGCCAGCAGTTTAATAGGTTATGAGCAGTTCTTC.

The gene calls are TRBV4-3 and TRBJ2-3; the match to TRBD1 covers 7 bases. With 0 bases clipped from V and 3 bases from J, the junction kept 12 bases outside the gene matches. Germline-derived CDR1 and CDR2 are LGHNA and YSLEER. The CDR3 has 18 residues. CDR3 protein: CASSQDRIGQVFTDTQYF. CDR3 DNA sequence: TGCGCCAGCAGCCAAGATCGAATAGGACAGGTGTTTACAGATACGCAGTATTTT.

This clonotype was recorded at least ten times. V usage is TRBV4-3 and J usage is TRBJ2-2; 9 bases match TRBD1. Trimming at V came to 4 bases and at J to 3 bases, leaving 9 bases not matched to a gene. Germline V gene lookup returns CDR1 LGHNA and CDR2 YSLEER. The CDR3 has 17 residues. In DNA form, the CDR3 reads TGCGCCAGCAGCCTCGGCGTGGGACAGGGCTACACCGGGGAGCTGTTTTTT. Its protein is CASSLGVGQGYTGELFF.

This clonotype was found a few times. V and J are TRBV6-2 or TRBV6-3 and TRBJ1-1; 9 nucleotides match TRBD1. Per germline, CDR1 MNHEY and CDR2 SVGEGT. The junction had 10 bases not matched to a gene; V was cut back by 3 bases and J by 5 bases. The CDR3 is 16 amino acids. CDR3 region: CASSYRPGQGGTEAFF. CDR3 bases: TGTGCCAGCAGTTATCGGCCGGGACAGGGAGGAACTGAAGCTTTCTTT.

The V gene is TRBV7-2, the J gene TRBJ1-1, with unresolved D. The germline V and J ends were trimmed by 2 bases and 10 bases, with 17 bases remaining between them. The germline gives CDR1 SGHTA, CDR2 FQGNSA. CDR3 length: 14 residues. CDR3 protein: CASSLSSGPKGAFF. Here the CDR3 DNA reads TGTGCCAGCAGCTTAAGTAGTGGGCCCAAGGGAGCTTTCTTT.

This clonotype was seen ten or more times. The chain employs TRBV20-1 and TRBJ2-7; 7 bases line up with TRBD1. The germline CDR1 and CDR2 sequences are DFQATT and SNEGSKA (reference sequence). V was clipped by 6 bases and J by 2 bases; unmatched bases: 4. The CDR3 spans 12 residues. Here the CDR3 reads CSATDRTYEQYF. The CDR3 bases are TGCAGTGCCACGGACAGGACCTACGAGCAGTACTTC.

Ten or more counts support this clonotype. The chain has TRBV28 and TRBJ2-3, with D perhaps given as TRBD1 or TRBD2 (6 bases each). V lost 6 bases to trimming and J lost 3 bases, with 13 bases between them. The CDR3 runs 14 residues. Germline assignment: CDR1 MDHEN and CDR2 SYDVKM. CDR3 loop: CASSWGAVTDTQYF. CDR3 coding DNA: TGTGCCAGCAGCTGGGGGGCGGTTACAGATACGCAGTATTTT.